This TCR beta chain emerged from a study of CD8 T cells in Susac syndrome. The RNA input was about 0.5 to 1 ug, and it was reverse transcribed with random hexamers. MiXCR, run by TCRdb on the immunoSEQ multiplex PCR reads, gives a single entry per CDR3 protein. The sample comprises fewer than 350,000 distinct CDR3 sequences, around 85% of which are singletons, and 0.2% to 0.25% rests with the top ten. This clonotype was observed once. The CDR3 is made up of 17 amino acids. The sample consisted of CD8+ T cells from PBMCs. The V call is TRBV21-1, the J call TRBJ2-5; the D segment call TRBD2 is taken from the table without a DNA check. TRBV21-1 is annotated as a pseudogene. The TCR sequence derives from a human donor with multiple sclerosis. The CDR3: CASRTHGWTSWRETQYF. The CDR3 DNA is TGTGCCAGCAGGACCCACGGATGGACTAGTTGGAGGGAGACCCAGTACTTC.